The following is a T cell receptor beta chain sequence with its context. The data originate from a study of technical replicates of blood from several donors. Clones were sequenced by immunoSEQ multiplex PCR, and TCRdb holds only the in-frame ones, with some missing. The sample has roughly 87,000 clones, roughly 90% seen once. Germline V gives CDR1 SGHTA, CDR2 FQGTGA. With 3 bases clipped from V and 4 bases from J, the junction kept 5 bases outside the gene matches. The CDR3 has 16 amino acids. The sample comprised T cells isolated from PBMCs. The TCR comes from a human donor in good health. This chain uses TRBV7-3 with TRBJ2-1, with 11 nucleotides matching TRBD2. CDR3 nucleotide sequence: TGTGCCAGCAGCTTTACCGGGACTAGCGGTTACAATGAGCAGTTCTTC. Protein sequence: CASSFTGTSGYNEQFF.